These 19 T cell receptor beta chains share one sample of origin, sequenced in a study of T cell repertoires in cytomegalovirus infection. Their cognate antigens are unknown. TCRdb re-derived calls from the reads in MiXCR, one entry per CDR3 protein. The repertoire holds tens of thousands of distinct CDR3 sequences, with 20% as singletons. The specimen was CD8+ T cells from cultured PBMCs, collected from culture after CMV antigen stimulation. These receptors were collected from a human donor in good health (CMV status not recorded). Some clones in this sample may be carry-over from other donors' samples.

This clonotype was seen many times. V and J are TRBV7-2 and TRBJ2-5, with D uncertain. V lost 4 bases to trimming and J lost 5 bases, with 11 bases between them. Germline values: CDR1 SGHTA, CDR2 FQGNSA. The CDR3 consists of 13 residues. As DNA, the CDR3 is TGTGCCAGCAGCTCTGGGTCCAGGGAGACCCAGTACTTC. Residues: CASSSGSRETQYF.

The chain links TRBV13 to TRBJ2-3, with TRBD2 as a possible D gene (7 bases). With 8 bases removed from V and 2 bases from J, the gap between germline ends came to 17 bases. The CDR3 extends over 15 amino acids. Looked up from germline, CDR1 is PRHDT and CDR2 is FYEKMQ (reference sequence). CDR3 DNA: TGTGCCAGCGAGCAGGCGGGGGCAACCACAGATACGCAGTATTTT. Encoded protein: CASEQAGATTDTQYF.

This clonotype was observed a handful of times. The chain couples TRBV6-2 or TRBV6-3 to TRBJ1-5; the D gene is possibly TRBD1 (6 bases). V gave up 8 bases and J gave up 2 bases, with 19 bases separating them. Germline CDR1 reads MNHEY; CDR2 reads SVGEGT. The CDR3 sequence is 16 residues long. For the CDR3, the DNA is TGTGCCAGCCAAGGACCACTACCAGGGGGCAATCAGCCCCAGCATTTT. Its translation: CASQGPLPGGNQPQHF.

This chain uses TRBV15 with TRBJ1-6, with D perhaps TRBD1 (6 bases). Germline loops: CDR1 LNHNV, CDR2 YYDKDF (reference sequence). This CDR3 has 16 residues. Deletions cut 0 bases from V and 10 bases from J, with 16 bases between. The CDR3 reads CATSRDGQGSSSPLHF. DNA for the CDR3: TGTGCCACCAGCAGAGATGGGCAGGGGTCTAGCTCACCCCTCCACTTT.

This clonotype was picked up many times. The CDR3: CASSLSRGLDYEQYF. The CDR3 nucleotides are TGTGCCAGCAGCTTATCCCGGGGATTGGACTACGAGCAGTACTTC. The rearrangement joins TRBV7-6 to TRBJ2-7, with a possible D match to TRBD2 (5 bases). CDR1 and CDR2 (germline): SGHVS, FNYEAQ. Between the trimmed V and J ends, which lost 2 bases and 3 bases, there was a span of 14 bases. The CDR3 runs 15 residues. Filled out from reference TRBV7-6 and TRBJ2-7, the complete variable domain reads GAGVSQSPRYKVTKRGQDVALRCDPISGHVSLYWYRQALGQGPEFLTYFNYEAQQDKSGLPNDRFSAERPEGSISTLTIQRTEQRDSAMYRCASSLSRGLDYEQYFGPGTRLTVT.

This chain joins TRBV4-1 and TRBJ1-2, with TRBD1 as a possible D gene (5 bases). The CDR3 is 15 amino acids. V was shortened by 0 bases and J by 4 bases, with 12 bases between the two germline ends. Germline CDR1 and CDR2: MGHRA and YSYEKL. The CDR3 DNA sequence: TGCGCCAGCAGCCAAGAACGGGGGGGGATCTATGGCTACACCTTC. Translation: CASSQERGGIYGYTF.

The chain employs TRBV6-2 or TRBV6-3 and TRBJ2-1, with D possibly TRBD1 on 6 matching bases. The CDR3 runs 14 residues. From germline, CDR1 is MNHEY and CDR2 SVGEGT. Trimming shortened V by 2 bases and J by 8 bases, and 13 bases separated the two germline ends. This chain's CDR3 is CASSYGQGNDEQFF. The DNA for the CDR3 is TGTGCCAGCAGTTACGGCCAGGGGAACGATGAGCAGTTCTTC.

This clonotype was seen a handful of times. The rearrangement uses TRBV2 and TRBJ1-1; unclear D gene. This CDR3 is 12 amino acids long. CDR1 SNHLY and CDR2 FYNNEI come from the germline V gene. The V end lost 6 bases, the J end lost 2 bases, and 7 bases lay between the germline ends. For the CDR3, the DNA is TGTGCCAGCAGCGAGGTAAACACTGAAGCTTTCTTT. Translated, it gives CASSEVNTEAFF.

A few counts support this clonotype. The rearrangement joins TRBV5-6 to TRBJ1-1, with 8 nucleotides matching TRBD1. The J segment lost 4 bases and the V segment lost 4 bases, leaving 3 bases of the junction unmatched. Per germline, CDR1 SGHDT and CDR2 YYEEEE. The CDR3 covers 13 residues. CDR3 sequence: CASSIQGGTEAFF. The CDR3, as DNA: TGTGCCAGCAGCATACAGGGGGGCACTGAAGCTTTCTTT.

V is TRBV7-9 and J is TRBJ1-5; D gene uncertain. The germline CDR1 and CDR2 sequences are SEHNR and FQNEAQ (reference sequence). V gave up 0 bases and J gave up 5 bases, with 8 bases separating them. The CDR3 is 14 amino acids. The DNA of the CDR3 is TGTGCCAGCAGCTTAGCGGGGTCGGATCAGCCCCAGCATTTT. It encodes CASSLAGSDQPQHF.

The CDR3 region is CASSVATEAFF. The CDR3 region has the DNA TGTGCCAGCAGCGTAGCCACTGAAGCTTTCTTT. The chain is built from TRBV9 and TRBJ1-1; no definite D call. V was shortened by 0 bases and J by 4 bases, with 1 base between the two germline ends. This CDR3 spans 11 amino acids. From germline, CDR1 is SGDLS and CDR2 YYNGEE. The whole variable domain, filled in from reference TRBV9 and TRBJ1-1, reads DSGVTQTPKHLITATGQRVTLRCSPRSGDLSVYWYQQSLDQGLQFLIQYYNGEERAKGNILERFSAQQFPDLHSELNLSSLELGDSALYFCASSVATEAFFGQGTRLTVV.

The chain has TRBV27 and TRBJ1-2, with D unclear. CDR1 is MNHEY, CDR2 SMNVEV, per germline (reference sequence). V was pared by 6 bases and J by 3 bases, with 11 bases between. This CDR3 is 13 amino acids long. CDR3 coding DNA: TGTGCCAGCAGCACGGCCGGGCACTATGGCTACACCTTC. It specifies CASSTAGHYGYTF.

This clonotype was counted once. This clone may be a read error of a much larger clone one base away. The chain joins TRBV7-9 to TRBJ2-7; D is unclear. This CDR3 region has 12 residues. The germline V gene has CDR1 SEHNR and CDR2 FQNEAQ (reference sequence). DNA for the CDR3: TGTGCCTGCAGCCCTGTCCCCGGGGAGCAGTACTTC. Its translation is CACSPVPGEQYF.

This clonotype has just one count. The rearrangement joins TRBV11-2 to TRBJ2-7; 9 nucleotides agree with TRBD1. The junction had 12 bases not matched to a gene; V was cut back by 2 bases and J by 7 bases. CDR1 SGHAT and CDR2 FQNNGV come from the germline V gene. The CDR3 is 16 amino acids. The CDR3 nucleotides read TGTGCCAGCAGCTTAAGAGGGGGGGGACAGGGTAGGGAGCAGTACTTC. It yields the protein CASSLRGGGQGREQYF.

This clonotype came up a few times. The chain combines TRBV6-5 with TRBJ1-2; D is perhaps TRBD1 (5 bases). The V gene's germline CDR1 is MNHEY and CDR2 SVGAGI. This CDR3 comprises 14 residues. V was pared by 4 bases and J by 8 bases, with 17 bases between. CDR3 DNA: TGTGCCAGCAGTTGGTTAGGGACCGCCGCGGGCTACACCTTC. Translation gives CASSWLGTAAGYTF.

In the case of this clonotype: Here the CDR3 omits its conserved ending phenylalanine or tryptophan, so a read error is the likely source. The DNA is left out, because the CDR3 cannot be placed on it with certainty; the CDR3 is given as TCRdb lists it. This sequence joins TRBV5-1 and TRBJ2-1; the tabulated D call, TRBD2, remains unverified against the DNA. Germline CDR1 and CDR2: SGHRS and YFSETQ. The CDR3 is 15 residues long, counting both termini. The chain's CDR3 is CASSLTSGGATLRFL.

The chain recombines TRBV13 with TRBJ2-1; D might be TRBD2 (6 bases). CDR1 and CDR2 from the germline V gene are PRHDT and FYEKMQ (reference sequence). V lost 3 bases and J 9 bases, leaving 15 bases between the germline ends. The CDR3 is 14 residues long. This CDR3 is CASSLFNGGSEQFF. DNA of the CDR3: TGTGCCAGCAGCTTGTTCAACGGGGGAAGTGAGCAGTTCTTC. The complete variable domain, with remaining parts taken from reference TRBV13 and TRBJ2-1, reads AAGVIQSPRHLIKEKRETATLKCYPIPRHDTVYWYQQGPGQDPQFLISFYEKMQSDKGSIPDRFSAQQFSDYHSELNMSSLELGDSALYFCASSLFNGGSEQFFGPGTRLTVL.

This clonotype was seen more than once but under ten times. The chain joins TRBV7-9 to TRBJ2-1; 10 nucleotides align to TRBD2. Germline-derived CDR1 and CDR2 are SEHNR and FQNEAQ (reference sequence). The junction had 6 bases not matched to a gene; V was cut back by 6 bases and J by 4 bases. CDR3 length: 15 amino acids. CDR3 region: CASRHTSGTYNEQFF. CDR3 nucleotide sequence: TGTGCCAGCAGGCATACTAGCGGGACGTACAATGAGCAGTTCTTC.

The rearrangement uses TRBV10-3 and TRBJ2-1; 9 bases align to TRBD1. Germline values: CDR1 ENHRY, CDR2 SYGVKD. Trimming at V came to 2 bases and at J to 4 bases, leaving 12 bases not matched to a gene. The CDR3 is made up of 18 amino acids. The CDR3 nucleotides read TGTGCCATCAGTGAGCCCCCCACAGGGGGCGGAAGGTACAATGAGCAGTTCTTC. It yields the protein CAISEPPTGGGRYNEQFF.